This record concerns one T cell receptor beta chain sequence. Original handling: Using reference gene primer amplification, nucleated cell counts were estimated. Profiling relied on immunoSEQ multiplex PCR, and the TCRdb table lists in-frame clones only, not all of them. V and J calls and clone size are given by that table; D and trimming were obtained from the DNA. The sample lists 90,000 to 120,000 clones, 75% to 85% occurring once. This entry comes from a study of blood T cell repertoires in COVID-19. Study-level information: Researchers got acute and convalescent COVID-19 samples from the United States, Italy and Spain. From T cells, B-cell-depleted T cells, or PBMCs came the material, which was cDNA or gDNA.

Trimming stripped 5 bases from V and 2 bases from J, with 14 bases between. Germline V gene sequence: CDR1 SGHTA, CDR2 FQGTGA. The length of the CDR3 is 15 residues. The V gene is TRBV7-3, the J gene TRBJ2-3, with D possibly TRBD1 on 5 matching bases. This sequence originates from a man aged 55 to 70 with acute or convalescent COVID-19. Sequenced material: peripheral blood. CDR3: CASSPQGYATDTQYF. As DNA, the CDR3 is TGTGCCAGCAGCCCTCAGGGCTACGCCACAGATACGCAGTATTTT.